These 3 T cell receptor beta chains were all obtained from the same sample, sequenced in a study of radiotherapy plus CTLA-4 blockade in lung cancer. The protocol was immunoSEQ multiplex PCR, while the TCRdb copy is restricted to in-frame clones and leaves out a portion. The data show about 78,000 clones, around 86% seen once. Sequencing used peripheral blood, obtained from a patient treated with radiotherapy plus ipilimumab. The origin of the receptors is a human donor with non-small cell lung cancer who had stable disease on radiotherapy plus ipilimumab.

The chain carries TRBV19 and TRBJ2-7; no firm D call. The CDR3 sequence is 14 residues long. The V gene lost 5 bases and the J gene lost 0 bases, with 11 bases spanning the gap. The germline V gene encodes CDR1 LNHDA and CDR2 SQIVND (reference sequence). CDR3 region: CASSDGFSSYEQYF. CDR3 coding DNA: TGTGCCAGTAGTGACGGTTTTTCCTCCTACGAGCAGTACTTC.

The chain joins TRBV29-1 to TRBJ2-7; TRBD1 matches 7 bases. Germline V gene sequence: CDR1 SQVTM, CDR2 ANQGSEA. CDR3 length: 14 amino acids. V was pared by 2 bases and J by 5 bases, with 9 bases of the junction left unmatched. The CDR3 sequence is CSVESRQGFNEQYF. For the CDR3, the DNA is TGCAGCGTTGAATCCCGACAGGGTTTCAACGAGCAGTACTTC.

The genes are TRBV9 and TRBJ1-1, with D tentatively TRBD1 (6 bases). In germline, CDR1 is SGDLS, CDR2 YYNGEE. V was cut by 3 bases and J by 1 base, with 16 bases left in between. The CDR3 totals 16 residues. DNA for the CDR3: TGTGCCAGCAGCGCCACTTCAGGGGTCCAGAACACTGAAGCTTTCTTT. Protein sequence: CASSATSGVQNTEAFF.